A single sample gave rise to the 9 T cell receptor beta chains below, sequenced in a study of identical twins' blood T cells. TCRdb itself ran the 5' RACE reads through MiXCR, one entry per CDR3 protein. In the table there are hundreds of thousands of distinct CDR3 sequences, over 25% of which are singletons. Sequences were obtained from PBMCs. Receptor source: a woman between 18 and 55 years old in good health.

This clonotype is a singleton in its sample. The V call is TRBV20-1, the J call TRBJ2-1; 8 positions agree with TRBD1. This CDR3 comprises 15 residues. Trimming took 2 bases from V and 3 from J; bases not matched to a gene: 6. In germline, CDR1 is DFQATT, CDR2 SNEGSKA (reference sequence). CDR3 coding DNA: TGCAGTGCTAGACACCGGGACAGGCACTACAATGAGCAGTTCTTC. This gives the protein CSARHRDRHYNEQFF.

The chain combines TRBV4-2 with TRBJ2-1, with 7 bases aligning to TRBD2. Germline CDR1 reads LGHNA; CDR2 reads YNFKEQ. The CDR3 has 14 amino acids. Germline trimming cut 0 bases from V and 8 bases from J; bases unmatched to any gene: 4. The CDR3 region is CASSQEGLDDEQFF. CDR3 nucleotides: TGTGCCAGCAGCCAAGAAGGACTAGACGATGAGCAGTTCTTC.

This clonotype was seen only a few times. The chain uses TRBV6-5 and TRBJ1-5; D uncertain. From germline, CDR1 is MNHEY and CDR2 SVGAGI. V was shortened by 1 base and J by 0 bases, with 1 base between the two germline ends. The CDR3 contains 13 residues. CDR3 sequence (DNA): TGTGCCAGCAGTTACTTTAGCAATCAGCCCCAGCATTTT. Translating it yields CASSYFSNQPQHF.

This clonotype was counted only a few times. The chain is built from TRBV7-9 and TRBJ2-3, with 8 nucleotides matching TRBD1. V lost 4 bases to trimming and J lost 2 bases; unmatched junction nucleotides: 8. This CDR3 is built from 16 residues. Germline CDR1 reads SEHNR; CDR2 reads FQNEAQ (reference sequence). CDR3 residues: CASSSQTGAFTDTQYF. CDR3 nucleotides: TGTGCCAGCAGCTCGCAGACAGGGGCCTTCACAGATACGCAGTATTTT.

V is TRBV29-1 and J is TRBJ2-5; D uncertain. CDR3 length equals 10 residues. V lost 6 bases, J lost 6 bases, and 8 bases lay in between. Per germline, CDR1 SQVTM and CDR2 ANQGSEA. The CDR3 nucleotides are TGCAGCGTCCGTTTGAAGACCCAGTACTTC. Its translation is CSVRLKTQYF.

There are a few counts of this clonotype. The chain carries TRBV5-1 and TRBJ1-3, with a tentative D call TRBD1 (6 bases). The CDR3 is 17 residues long. Germline assignment: CDR1 SGHRS and CDR2 YFSETQ. V was clipped by 0 bases and J by 1 base, with 14 bases between them. CDR3 protein: CASSLGPGATSGNTIYF. The CDR3 DNA reads as TGCGCCAGCAGCTTGGGTCCGGGGGCGACTTCTGGAAACACCATATATTTT. Full variable domain (remainder filled in from reference TRBV5-1 and TRBJ1-3): KAGVTQTPRYLIKTRGQQVTLSCSPISGHRSVSWYQQTPGQGLQFLFEYFSETQRNKGNFPGRFSGRQFSNSRSEMNVSTLELGDSALYLCASSLGPGATSGNTIYFGEGSWLTVV.

Details on this clonotype: A read error may explain this, as a much larger clone is one base away. The chain is built from TRBV6-6 and TRBJ1-4; 7 bases map to TRBD1. The germline V gene has CDR1 MNHNY and CDR2 SVGAGI (reference sequence). The CDR3 sequence is 15 residues long. CDR3 protein: CTIGPDREKNEKLFF. Here the CDR3 DNA reads TGTACCATCGGCCCCGACAGGGAGAAAAATGAAAAACTGTTTTTT.

A note on this clonotype: This may stem from a read error, because a much larger clone lies one nucleotide away. This chain connects TRBV6-5 to TRBJ1-1; weak D call: TRBD1 (6 bases). V lost 4 bases to trimming and J lost 0 bases, with 12 bases between them. Germline values: CDR1 MNHEY, CDR2 SVGAGI. The CDR3 runs 15 residues. CDR3 sequence (DNA): TGTGCCAGCAGTTCGGACAGCCCTATGAACACTGAAGCTTTCTTT. It translates to CASSSDSPMNTEAFF.

About this clonotype: The junction and the germline gene differ at one end; a read error may be behind it. This chain uses TRBV27 with TRBJ2-3; D is unclear. The V gene's germline CDR1 is MNHEY and CDR2 SMNVEV (reference sequence). The CDR3 covers 11 residues. In DNA form, the CDR3 reads TGTGCCAGCGGTTTTGGGGATACGCAGTATTTT. This encodes CASGFGDTQYF.